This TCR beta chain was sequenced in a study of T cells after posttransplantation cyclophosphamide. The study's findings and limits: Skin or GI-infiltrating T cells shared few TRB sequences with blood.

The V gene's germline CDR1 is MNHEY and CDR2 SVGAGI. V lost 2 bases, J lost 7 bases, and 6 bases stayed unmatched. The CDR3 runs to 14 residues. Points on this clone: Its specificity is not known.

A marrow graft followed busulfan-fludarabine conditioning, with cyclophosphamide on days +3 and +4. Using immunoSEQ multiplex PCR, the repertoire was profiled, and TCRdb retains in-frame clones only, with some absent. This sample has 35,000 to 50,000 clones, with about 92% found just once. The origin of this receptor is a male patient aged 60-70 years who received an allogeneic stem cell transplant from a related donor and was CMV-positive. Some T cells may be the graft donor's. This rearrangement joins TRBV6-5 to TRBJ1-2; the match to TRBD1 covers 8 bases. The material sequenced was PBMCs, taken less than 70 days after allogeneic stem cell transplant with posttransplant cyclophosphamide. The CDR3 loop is CASSYGQGASGYTF. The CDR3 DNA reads TGTGCCAGCAGTTACGGGCAGGGGGCTTCTGGCTACACCTTC.